The 8 T cell receptor beta chains below come from one sample, sequenced in a study of cytomegalovirus exposure and HLA in healthy donors. Amplification used 60 Vbeta primers and 13 Jbeta primers. The repertoire was sequenced with immunoSEQ multiplex PCR; TCRdb's copy has only in-frame clones and lacks some. The sample lists 130,000 to 150,000 clones, 80% occurring once. The sample was PBMCs. These receptors were obtained from a male donor in good health and CMV-seronegative.

The V and J genes are TRBV7-6 and TRBJ1-1, with D possibly being TRBD1 (6 bases). V was shortened by 5 bases and J by 10 bases, with 20 bases between the two germline ends. The CDR3 is 14 amino acids. CDR1 is SGHVS, CDR2 FNYEAQ, per germline. The DNA of the CDR3 is TGTGCCAGCAGCCTCGGGGCAGGGGAAGGTACAGCTTTCTTT. This codes for CASSLGAGEGTAFF.

The chain is built from TRBV6-6 and TRBJ1-3, with unresolved D. Germline V CDR1 and CDR2: MNHNY, SVGAGI (reference sequence). Trimming shortened V by 8 bases and J by 8 bases, and 13 bases separated the two germline ends. The CDR3 spans 12 residues. CDR3 sequence: CASGSRRHTIYF. The CDR3 DNA reads as TGTGCCAGCGGGTCGAGGCGGCACACCATATATTTT.

The chain is built from TRBV5-8 and TRBJ2-3; the D gene is possibly TRBD2 (5 bases). Germline loops: CDR1 SGHTS, CDR2 YDEGEE. The CDR3 has 14 amino acids. Trimming took off 5 bases at V and 2 bases at J, with 12 bases between the two ends. CDR3 sequence: CASRGRGPTDTQYF. The CDR3 DNA follows: TGTGCCAGCAGAGGGCGCGGGCCCACAGATACGCAGTATTTT.

The J gene is TRBJ2-7, the V gene TRBV7-9; no definite D call. The CDR3 contains 12 residues. From germline, CDR1 is SEHNR and CDR2 FQNEAQ (reference sequence). Deletions cut 5 bases from V and 7 bases from J, with 12 bases between. The CDR3 reads CASSTMAVEQYF. The DNA for the CDR3 is TGTGCCAGCAGCACGATGGCGGTTGAGCAGTACTTC.

The chain recombines TRBV6-4 with TRBJ2-7; 12 bases fit TRBD2. The length of the CDR3 is 15 residues. V gave up 6 bases and J gave up 9 bases; unmatched junction bases: 12. Looked up from germline, CDR1 is MRHNA and CDR2 is SNTAGT. The CDR3 bases are TGTGCCAGCAGGCACCCTAGCGGGGGGGCAGTAGGGCAGTACTTC. Translation: CASRHPSGGAVGQYF.

This clone was seen once. The rearrangement joins TRBV10-3 to TRBJ1-2; no clear D gene. The CDR3 extends over 13 amino acids. The V end lost 2 bases, the J end lost 8 bases, and 12 bases lay between the germline ends. The germline CDR1 and CDR2 sequences are ENHRY and SYGVKD. The CDR3, as DNA: TGTGCCATCAGTGAGATAGAGGAGAGCGGCTACACCTTC. Encoded protein: CAISEIEESGYTF.

The CDR3 DNA is TGCGCCAGCAGCCAAGCGGTACGTCCACGGTATGAAAAACTGTTTTTT. It yields the protein CASSQAVRPRYEKLFF. This chain uses TRBV4-3 with TRBJ1-4; D is unresolved. Trimming took 1 base from V and 6 from J, leaving 15 bases between them. The CDR3 consists of 16 residues. From germline, CDR1 is LGHNA and CDR2 YSLEER.

The rearrangement links TRBV9 to TRBJ1-1; 9 bases line up with TRBD1. Germline CDR1 reads SGDLS; CDR2 reads YYNGEE. The J segment lost 3 bases and the V segment lost 2 bases, leaving 8 bases of the junction unmatched. The CDR3 runs 16 residues. CDR3 protein: CASSVTGGPLYTEAFF. For the CDR3, the DNA is TGTGCCAGCAGCGTTACAGGGGGCCCCTTATACACTGAAGCTTTCTTT.